This T cell receptor beta chain was sequenced during a study of blood T cell repertoires in COVID-19. Study-level information: Collection of acute and convalescent COVID-19 samples took place in the United States, Italy and Spain. PBMCs, B-cell-depleted T cells, or T cells provided the cDNA or gDNA that made up the material.

V gave up 0 bases and J gave up 6 bases, with 12 bases separating them. Germline V lookup: CDR1 MGHRA, CDR2 YSYEKL. The CDR3 contains 15 residues. Authors' analysis steps: Amplification with reference gene primers provided the estimates of nucleated cell counts. This table comes from immunoSEQ multiplex PCR, and its TCRdb copy is limited to in-frame clones, with some not included. The DNA gave D and trimming, while V, J and clone size come from that table. The sample includes roughly 32,000 clones, more than 85% seen only once; the top ten take roughly 3.8%. This chain links TRBV4-1 with TRBJ2-4, with D maybe TRBD2 (5 bases). Input material: peripheral blood. The clonotype was recovered from a man aged 55 to 70 with acute or convalescent COVID-19. CDR3 protein: CASSQDLRDGNIQYF. In nucleotides, the CDR3 is TGCGCCAGCAGCCAAGATCTACGGGATGGAAACATTCAGTACTTC.